One and the same sample provided the 25 T cell receptor beta chains below, sequenced in a study of OX40 agonist ivuxolimab in advanced cancers. Libraries were prepared by immunoSEQ multiplex PCR; TCRdb keeps only in-frame clonotypes and omits some of them. Of about 77,000 clones listed, less than 90% are singletons. Here the sequenced sample was CD4+ or CD8+ T cells sorted from blood, taken in a trial of the OX40 agonist ivuxolimab. The receptors were gathered from an adult with an advanced solid tumor such as melanoma, head and neck, liver or kidney cancer.

The chain employs TRBV4-1 and TRBJ1-2, with 9 bases fitting TRBD1. The V gene end was trimmed by 5 bases and the J gene end by 12 bases; junction bases not matched to a gene: 7. Germline V gives CDR1 MGHRA, CDR2 YSYEKL. The CDR3 covers 12 residues. This CDR3 reads CASSNGQGPNTF. CDR3 sequence (DNA): TGCGCCAGCAGCAACGGACAGGGGCCTAACACCTTC.

V gene TRBV7-4 combines with J gene TRBJ1-5; a possible D gene is TRBD1 (6 bases). This CDR3 is 17 amino acids long. V was trimmed by 3 bases and J by 4 bases, leaving 19 bases between them. Per germline, CDR1 SGHVT and CDR2 SQSDAQ. CDR3 region: CASSLPSGGIWNQPQHF. The CDR3 DNA sequence: TGTGCCAGCAGCTTGCCCTCCGGGGGCATATGGAATCAGCCCCAGCATTTT.

This rearrangement joins TRBV19 to TRBJ2-4; the D is unclear. The ends were cut back, 2 bases at V and 5 bases at J, with 16 bases in the middle. The CDR3 extends over 16 amino acids. The germline V gene has CDR1 LNHDA and CDR2 SQIVND (reference sequence). The CDR3 coding sequence is TGTGCCAGTAGTATACGAGCGCCAAGTAGAGAAAACATTCAGTACTTC. This codes for CASSIRAPSRENIQYF.

The J gene is TRBJ2-1, the V gene TRBV7-2; a possible D gene is TRBD1 (6 bases). CDR1 and CDR2 (germline): SGHTA, FQGNSA. The ends were cut back, 1 base at V and 2 bases at J, with 9 bases in the middle. The CDR3 contains 15 residues. The CDR3 reads CASSLVGTTYNEQFF. The CDR3, as DNA: TGTGCCAGCAGCTTAGTTGGGACAACCTACAATGAGCAGTTCTTC.

V usage is TRBV5-8 and J usage is TRBJ1-3; D is ambiguous. This CDR3 has 13 residues. The germline CDR1 and CDR2 sequences are SGHTS and YDEGEE. V shed 0 bases and J shed 2 bases, with 3 bases lying between them. The CDR3 coding sequence is TGTGCCAGCAGCTTGGACCCTGGAAACACCATATATTTT. Its protein product is CASSLDPGNTIYF.

The rearrangement links TRBV7-2 to TRBJ1-2; 8 nucleotides agree with TRBD1. The V and J ends lost 5 bases and 8 bases, in that order; junction bases with no gene match: 10. Germline loops: CDR1 SGHTA, CDR2 FQGNSA. The length of the CDR3 is 14 residues. CDR3 in amino acids: CASSRADRGGGYTF. The CDR3 nucleotides read TGTGCCAGCAGCCGAGCCGACAGGGGCGGCGGCTACACCTTC.

The V gene is TRBV6-1, the J gene TRBJ2-3, with D perhaps TRBD1 (6 bases). Germline loops: CDR1 MNHNS, CDR2 SASEGT. Trimming removed 5 bases from V and 7 bases from J, with 10 bases in between. The CDR3 is made up of 12 amino acids. DNA of the CDR3: TGTGCCAGCAGTCCTCAGGGGTATACGCAGTATTTT. It specifies CASSPQGYTQYF.

The chain links TRBV5-6 to TRBJ2-7; 8 positions match TRBD1. CDR3 length: 14 amino acids. The germline V gene has CDR1 SGHDT and CDR2 YYEEEE. V was pared by 3 bases and J by 0 bases, with 2 bases of the junction left unmatched. The CDR3 DNA sequence: TGTGCCAGCAGCTCACAGGGGGGCTCCTACGAGCAGTACTTC. Translation: CASSSQGGSYEQYF.

The rearrangement links TRBV4-2 to TRBJ1-2; possibly TRBD1 for D (5 bases). CDR1 LGHNA and CDR2 YNFKEQ come from the germline V gene. This CDR3 comprises 15 residues. Trimming removed 0 bases from V and 4 bases from J, with 12 bases in between. In DNA form, the CDR3 reads TGTGCCAGCAGCCAAGAGGGGGTACAGATCTATGGCTACACCTTC. As protein: CASSQEGVQIYGYTF.

CDR3 loop: CASTAVGGYTEAFF. The CDR3 DNA sequence: TGTGCCAGCACGGCGGTAGGGGGATACACTGAAGCTTTCTTT. V gene TRBV2 combines with J gene TRBJ1-1; tentatively, D is TRBD1 (6 bases). Germline V gene sequence: CDR1 SNHLY, CDR2 FYNNEI. The CDR3 totals 14 residues. V was pared by 7 bases and J by 3 bases, with 15 bases between. Full variable domain (outside the CDR3, taken from reference TRBV2 and TRBJ1-1): EPEVTQTPSHQVTQMGQEVILRCVPISNHLYFYWYRQILGQKVEFLVSFYNNEISEKSEIFDDQFSVERPDGSNFTLKIRSTKLEDSAMYFCASTAVGGYTEAFFGQGTRLTVV.

The chain couples TRBV7-8 to TRBJ2-5, with 8 positions matching TRBD2. Germline V lookup: CDR1 SGHVS, CDR2 FQNEAQ. The CDR3 length is 14 residues. Trimming removed 5 bases from V and 1 base from J; junction bases left unmatched: 3. CDR3 protein: CASSRLATQETQYF. The CDR3 nucleotides read TGTGCCAGCAGCAGACTAGCGACCCAAGAGACCCAGTACTTC.

The CDR3 DNA is TGTGCCAGCAGCTGGGGGACAGCCACTAATGAAAAACTGTTTTTT. Protein: CASSWGTATNEKLFF. This chain links TRBV5-6 with TRBJ1-4; 7 nucleotides match TRBD1. The CDR3 runs 15 residues. After removal of 3 bases from V and 2 bases from J, the junction contained 4 bases not matched to a gene. CDR1 and CDR2 (germline): SGHDT, YYEEEE.

The rearrangement uses TRBV7-3 and TRBJ2-3; 9 nucleotides line up with TRBD1. The CDR3 is 14 amino acids. CDR1 SGHTA and CDR2 FQGTGA come from the germline V gene. Trimming removed 5 bases from V and 2 bases from J; junction bases left unmatched: 2. CDR3 nucleotide sequence: TGTGCCAGCAGCCCACAGGGGGCCACAGATACGCAGTATTTT. It codes for CASSPQGATDTQYF.

This clone was observed once. J is TRBJ1-2 and V is TRBV27; TRBD1 matches at 7 bases. CDR1 and CDR2 (germline): MNHEY, SMNVEV (reference sequence). After removal of 2 bases from V and 3 bases from J, the junction contained 3 bases not matched to a gene. The CDR3 length is 14 residues. The chain's CDR3 is CASSLGQGDYGYTF. The DNA for the CDR3 is TGTGCCAGCAGTTTAGGTCAGGGGGACTATGGCTACACCTTC.

In its sample, this clone was seen a few times. Sequence at one end of the junction differs from germline and may be a read error. This rearrangement joins TRBV7-7 to TRBJ2-3; tentatively, D is TRBD1 (5 bases). The CDR3 spans 15 residues. Germline-derived CDR1 and CDR2 are SSHAT and FNYEAQ (reference sequence). This chain's CDR3 is CASSPTVLSTDTQYF. DNA of the CDR3: TGTGCTAGCAGCCCGACAGTTCTTAGCACAGATACGCAGTATTTT.

The chain carries TRBV7-2 and TRBJ1-2, with D uncertain. In germline, CDR1 is SGHTA, CDR2 FQGNSA. V shed 4 bases and J shed 7 bases, with 10 bases lying between them. The length of the CDR3 is 12 residues. The CDR3 nucleotides are TGTGCCAGCAGCTCCGGTACCTCTGGCTACACCTTC. Protein: CASSSGTSGYTF.

The V and J genes are TRBV7-2 and TRBJ1-5, with 9 bases matching TRBD1. The CDR3 runs to 17 residues. The ends lost 6 bases at V and 1 base at J; junction bases unmatched: 10. Germline-derived CDR1 and CDR2 are SGHTA and FQGNSA. CDR3 bases: TGTGCCAGCAGACCAGGAGGGACAGGGCACAGCAATCAGCCCCAGCATTTT. It specifies CASRPGGTGHSNQPQHF.

The chain joins TRBV9 to TRBJ2-2; no reliable D call. The V and J ends lost 3 bases and 7 bases respectively, with 13 bases between them. Looked up from germline, CDR1 is SGDLS and CDR2 is YYNGEE. The CDR3 covers 14 residues. CDR3 region: CASSAPSPGGELFF. The CDR3 DNA reads TGTGCCAGCAGCGCCCCCAGCCCGGGCGGGGAGCTGTTTTTT.

This chain joins TRBV6-4 and TRBJ2-1; a weak D match, TRBD2 (6 bases). Looked up from germline, CDR1 is MRHNA and CDR2 is SNTAGT. V was pared by 1 base and J by 5 bases, with 15 bases between. The CDR3 length is 16 residues. The CDR3 bases are TGTGCCAGCAGTGACTTCCCTGGCGGGGTAAACAATGAGCAGTTCTTC. It yields the protein CASSDFPGGVNNEQFF.

J is TRBJ1-3 and V is TRBV18, with D possibly being TRBD1 (6 bases). This CDR3 region has 15 residues. Germline-derived CDR1 and CDR2 are KGHSH and LQKENI. Trimming took off 4 bases at V and 1 base at J, with 11 bases between the two ends. In DNA form, the CDR3 reads TGTGCCAGCTCACTAACCAGGGGATCTGGAAACACCATATATTTT. Protein sequence: CASSLTRGSGNTIYF.

The chain couples TRBV6-5 to TRBJ2-5; weak D call: TRBD2 (6 bases). CDR3 size: 11 residues. V dropped 7 bases and J dropped 5 bases, with 8 bases sitting between them. CDR1 and CDR2 from the germline V gene are MNHEY and SVGAGI. CDR3 protein: CASTSAETQYF. CDR3 sequence (DNA): TGTGCCAGCACTAGCGCGGAGACCCAGTACTTC.

The chain recombines TRBV6-5 with TRBJ2-5; 8 bases are a match to TRBD1. The germline V gene encodes CDR1 MNHEY and CDR2 SVGAGI. This CDR3 has 14 residues. Losses at the gene ends were 6 bases for V and 5 bases for J; bases not matched to a gene: 8. The CDR3 DNA reads as TGTGCCAGCAGGCGCAAGACAGGGGTCGAGACCCAGTACTTC. Its protein product is CASRRKTGVETQYF.

This clone was seen more than once but under ten times. In the same sample, other DNA sequences code for this CDR3. The J gene is TRBJ1-1, the V gene TRBV6-5; D is unresolved. The CDR3 sequence is 11 residues long. Germline loops: CDR1 MNHEY, CDR2 SVGAGI. V gave up 8 bases and J gave up 7 bases, with 11 bases separating them. CDR3 sequence (DNA): TGTGCCAGCCTGAGAGGCGGTGAAGCTTTCTTT. Residues: CASLRGGEAFF.

The V gene is TRBV6-5, the J gene TRBJ2-5; tentative D call: TRBD1 (6 bases). This CDR3 has 14 amino acids. The germline V gene encodes CDR1 MNHEY and CDR2 SVGAGI. Trimming removed 6 bases at V and 3 bases at J, with 14 bases between. In DNA, the CDR3 is TGTGCCAGCAGCAGACAGGATTCAAAAGAGACCCAGTACTTC. Its translation is CASSRQDSKETQYF.

This chain joins TRBV19 and TRBJ1-2; D not resolved. Germline assignment: CDR1 LNHDA and CDR2 SQIVND (reference sequence). The CDR3 is made up of 12 amino acids. V lost 10 bases to trimming and J lost 2 bases, with 11 bases between them. CDR3 DNA: TGTGCCACTCGGGTCCTAAACTATGGCTACACCTTC. It yields the protein CATRVLNYGYTF.